Below are 30 T cell receptor beta chains sequenced from a single sample in a study of T cells in Graves' hyperthyroidism and ophthalmopathy. Amplified TCR beta CDR3 regions came from RNA transcripts. Researchers ran a first-round RT-PCR on the TCR CDR3 using the HTBI primer set. From the multiplex PCR reads, TCRdb called clonotypes with MiXCR, one entry per CDR3 protein. The sample lists 600,000 or so distinct CDR3 sequences; roughly 15% were seen once. Material for sequencing was blood. Receptor source: a woman in her 30s with Graves' hyperthyroidism.

The chain uses TRBV5-1 and TRBJ1-1; D unclear. The germline V and J ends were trimmed by 0 bases and 7 bases, with 13 bases remaining between them. CDR1 SGHRS and CDR2 YFSETQ come from the germline V gene. CDR3 length: 14 amino acids. This chain's CDR3 is CASSLEVRQREAFF. CDR3 coding DNA: TGCGCCAGCAGCTTGGAAGTCCGCCAGCGTGAAGCTTTCTTT.

This clonotype was counted many times. The V and J genes are TRBV7-8 and TRBJ1-1; D gene uncertain. V was clipped by 5 bases and J by 7 bases, with 8 bases between them. The CDR3 totals 11 residues. Germline assignment: CDR1 SGHVS and CDR2 FQNEAQ. This chain's CDR3 is CASSPGGEAFF. The CDR3 nucleotides are TGTGCCAGCAGCCCCGGTGGTGAAGCTTTCTTT.

This chain uses TRBV7-9 with TRBJ2-1; possibly TRBD1 or TRBD2 for D (5 bases each). The CDR3 runs 14 residues. Germline loops: CDR1 SEHNR, CDR2 FQNEAQ (reference sequence). V lost 5 bases and J lost 10, with 18 bases in between. The CDR3 spells CASSHGLGTGEQFF. CDR3 nucleotides: TGTGCCAGCAGCCACGGGCTGGGGACCGGGGAGCAGTTCTTC.

This clonotype was recorded at least ten times. The CDR3 coding sequence is TGTGCCAGCACCGAGACTGGAAGGGGTGAGCAGTTCTTC. Its translation is CASTETGRGEQFF. The rearrangement uses TRBV12-3 or TRBV12-4 and TRBJ2-1; TRBD1 might be the D (5 bases). With 7 bases removed from V and 9 bases from J, the gap between germline ends came to 16 bases. This CDR3 contains 13 residues.

The table lists this clonotype with many counts. This sequence joins TRBV6-2 or TRBV6-3 and TRBJ1-5; no firm D call. Trimming shortened V by 2 bases and J by 7 bases, and 9 bases separated the two germline ends. The V gene's germline CDR1 is MNHEY and CDR2 SVGEGT. The CDR3 runs 13 residues. The CDR3 reads CASSYLFWQPQHF. CDR3 DNA: TGTGCCAGCAGTTACCTCTTCTGGCAGCCCCAGCATTTT.

This clonotype was counted ten times or more. V usage is TRBV11-3 and J usage is TRBJ2-1, with 10 bases fitting TRBD2. V trimming: 0 bases; J trimming: 5 bases; junction bases outside the gene matches: 10. CDR3 length: 18 amino acids. CDR1 and CDR2 from the germline V gene are SGHNT and YENEEA. This chain's CDR3 is CASSLDRSILAGHNEQFF. DNA of the CDR3: TGTGCCAGCAGCTTAGATCGTAGTATACTAGCGGGGCACAATGAGCAGTTCTTC.

This clonotype was detected a few times. This chain links TRBV7-2 with TRBJ2-1, with 7 nucleotides matching TRBD2. The CDR3 is 14 residues long. V lost 6 bases to trimming and J lost 3 bases; unmatched junction nucleotides: 5. CDR1 SGHTA and CDR2 FQGNSA come from the germline V gene. CDR3 protein: CASSRPSGYNEQFF. The CDR3 DNA reads as TGTGCCAGCAGTCGCCCTAGCGGCTACAATGAGCAGTTCTTC.

This clonotype was observed at least ten times. The rearrangement uses TRBV5-1 and TRBJ2-4; weak D call: TRBD1 (5 bases). This CDR3 spans 14 amino acids. The V gene's germline CDR1 is SGHRS and CDR2 YFSETQ. Trimming took off 1 base at V and 9 bases at J, with 14 bases between the two ends. This CDR3 is CASSLLQGSTIQYF. Here the CDR3 DNA reads TGCGCCAGCAGCTTGTTGCAGGGATCAACCATTCAGTACTTC.

The chain carries TRBV20-1 and TRBJ1-5; TRBD1 might be the D (5 bases). This CDR3 spans 14 amino acids. V gave up 5 bases and J gave up 0 bases, with 11 bases separating them. Germline V gene lookup returns CDR1 DFQATT and CDR2 SNEGSKA (reference sequence). CDR3 nucleotides: TGCAGTGCTGTTCAGGGATTTAGCAATCAGCCCCAGCATTTT. Encoded protein: CSAVQGFSNQPQHF.

This clonotype was counted between two and nine times. The chain recombines TRBV15 with TRBJ2-1, with D maybe TRBD2 (6 bases). This CDR3 comprises 15 residues. Germline assignment: CDR1 LNHNV and CDR2 YYDKDF (reference sequence). Trimming removed 0 bases at V and 8 bases at J, with 14 bases between. As DNA, the CDR3 is TGTGCCACCAGCAGAGATCGGAGGGCATGGGATGAGCAGTTCTTC. Protein sequence: CATSRDRRAWDEQFF.

A word on this clonotype: Compared with germline, one end of the junction differs, possibly owing to a read error. The chain has TRBV11-3 and TRBJ2-7; 9 bases align to TRBD1. Germline-derived CDR1 and CDR2 are SGHNT and YENEEA. The CDR3 consists of 15 residues. The CDR3 loop reads CVSSRRTGVGDEQYF. CDR3 nucleotides: TGTGTCAGCAGCCGCAGGACAGGGGTTGGCGACGAGCAGTACTTC.

The V gene is TRBV5-8, the J gene TRBJ1-5; 7 nucleotides line up with TRBD1. Unmatched junction bases numbered 6, after V lost 0 bases and J lost 6 bases. CDR1 SGHTS and CDR2 YDEGEE come from the germline V gene. This CDR3 is built from 15 residues. The CDR3 here is CASSLGQGEGQPQHF. The CDR3 coding sequence is TGTGCCAGCAGCTTGGGACAGGGAGAGGGTCAGCCCCAGCATTTT.

The V and J genes are TRBV6-1 and TRBJ1-3, with D perhaps matching TRBD1 (5 bases). The ends were cut back, 11 bases at V and 2 bases at J, with 16 bases in the middle. CDR3 length: 14 residues. Per the germline V gene, CDR1 is MNHNS and CDR2 is SASEGT. DNA of the CDR3: TGTGCCGCTAAGATAGGGGTAGCTGGAAACACCATATATTTT. It is translated as CAAKIGVAGNTIYF.

Only a few counts were recorded for this clonotype. The junction differs from germline at one of its ends, possibly a read error. J is TRBJ1-2 and V is TRBV19, with TRBD1 matching over 7 bases. CDR3 size: 15 residues. CDR1 is LNHDA and CDR2 is SQIVND in the germline V gene (reference sequence). The CDR3 DNA follows: TGTGCCGGTAGCCCATCCGGGACAGACCACTATGGCTACACCTTC. This sequence encodes CAGSPSGTDHYGYTF.

This sequence joins TRBV5-1 and TRBJ2-3; no clear D gene. Germline assignment: CDR1 SGHRS and CDR2 YFSETQ. The CDR3 is 14 amino acids. V was cut by 0 bases and J by 2 bases, with 7 bases left in between. CDR3 sequence reads: CASSLELLTDTQYF. The DNA of the CDR3 is TGCGCCAGCAGCTTGGAGCTTCTCACAGATACGCAGTATTTT.

This clonotype was seen only a few times. V usage is TRBV19 and J usage is TRBJ2-7; D remains ambiguous. Germline-derived CDR1 and CDR2 are LNHDA and SQIVND (reference sequence). The V gene lost 1 base and the J gene lost 4 bases, with 8 bases spanning the gap. The CDR3 length is 13 residues. CDR3 bases: TGTGCCAGTAGTATAGGAGAAGGTTACGAGCAGTACTTC. Translating it yields CASSIGEGYEQYF.

This clonotype was counted between two and nine times. The CDR3 sequence: CASSQVLAFGEQFF. Here the CDR3 DNA reads TGCGCCAGCAGCCAAGTCCTAGCCTTTGGTGAGCAGTTCTTC. The chain is built from TRBV4-1 and TRBJ2-1; D may be TRBD2 (5 bases). V lost 1 base, J lost 9 bases, and 13 bases lay in between. The germline CDR1 and CDR2 sequences are MGHRA and YSYEKL. The CDR3 is 14 amino acids.

This clonotype was observed at least ten times. V usage is TRBV2 and J usage is TRBJ2-1; D unresolved. CDR1 and CDR2 (germline): SNHLY, FYNNEI. V was clipped by 7 bases and J by 4 bases, with 8 bases between them. The CDR3 length is 12 residues. The CDR3 spells CASTFGYNEQFF. The CDR3 DNA reads TGTGCCAGCACGTTCGGATACAATGAGCAGTTCTTC.

This clonotype came up many times. The genes are TRBV2 and TRBJ1-4; no reliable D call. The V end lost 11 bases, the J end lost 5 bases, and 15 bases lay between the germline ends. Per the germline V gene, CDR1 is SNHLY and CDR2 is FYNNEI. This CDR3 has 13 residues. For the CDR3, the DNA is TGTGCCTGCCCCGCAGGCCAAAATGAAAAACTGTTTTTT. Translating gives CACPAGQNEKLFF.

In this sample, this clonotype turned up many times. The V gene is TRBV6-1, the J gene TRBJ1-5, with a tentative D call TRBD1 (5 bases). The CDR3 runs 13 residues. Trimming took 5 bases from V and 2 from J, leaving 7 bases between them. CDR1 and CDR2 (germline): MNHNS, SASEGT. The CDR3 DNA sequence: TGTGCCAGCAGTATGACAGGCAATCAGCCCCAGCATTTT. Its translation: CASSMTGNQPQHF.

This clonotype was detected ten times or more. The rearrangement links TRBV12-3 or TRBV12-4 to TRBJ1-2; perhaps TRBD1 as D (6 bases). V was cut by 9 bases and J by 4 bases, with 12 bases left in between. CDR3 size: 12 residues. CDR3 DNA: TGTGCCAGTGGGTTCAGGGGCTATGGCTACACCTTC. This encodes CASGFRGYGYTF.

The table lists this clonotype with many counts. J is TRBJ1-2 and V is TRBV29-1; no definite D call. Deletions cut 4 bases from V and 2 bases from J, with 8 bases between. Germline V CDR1 and CDR2: SQVTM, ANQGSEA. The CDR3 is 12 amino acids. DNA for the CDR3: TGCAGCGTTGGATTTGGCAACTATGGCTACACCTTC. As protein: CSVGFGNYGYTF.

J is TRBJ2-1 and V is TRBV28; D not certain. The CDR3 loop spans 15 amino acids. V was pared by 6 bases and J by 10 bases, with 22 bases between. Germline-derived CDR1 and CDR2 are MDHEN and SYDVKM. The CDR3 sequence is CASRDPRYGSREQFF. The CDR3 DNA reads TGTGCCAGCAGAGACCCGCGATACGGTTCTCGGGAGCAGTTCTTC. Supplemented by reference TRBV28 and TRBJ2-1, the full variable domain reads DVKVTQSSRYLVKRTGEKVFLECVQDMDHENMFWYRQDPGLGLRLIYFSYDVKMKEKGDIPEGYSVSREKKERFSLILESASTNQTSMYLCASRDPRYGSREQFFGPGTRLTVL.

This clonotype occurred a few times. The chain recombines TRBV3-1 with TRBJ1-2; D unresolved. The CDR3 sequence is 14 residues long. V lost 1 base and J lost 0, with 6 bases in between. The germline V gene has CDR1 LGHDT and CDR2 YNNKEL (reference sequence). CDR3 sequence (DNA): TGTGCCAGCAGCCAAGTTTCTGCTAACTATGGCTACACCTTC. Residues: CASSQVSANYGYTF.

This clonotype was seen more than once but under ten times. The chain carries TRBV7-2 and TRBJ2-5; a possible D gene is TRBD2 (7 bases). Germline V gene lookup returns CDR1 SGHTA and CDR2 FQGNSA. The CDR3 totals 15 residues. Trimming cost V 6 bases and J 3 bases, with 17 bases left between them. The CDR3 sequence is CASSQGGEGEETQYF. The CDR3 DNA sequence: TGTGCCAGCAGTCAAGGGGGGGAGGGGGAAGAGACCCAGTACTTC.

This rearrangement joins TRBV11-2 to TRBJ2-2; 9 bases are a match to TRBD1. This CDR3 has 15 residues. Germline lookup yields CDR1 SGHAT and CDR2 FQNNGV. The V gene end was trimmed by 4 bases and the J gene end by 5 bases; junction bases not matched to a gene: 5. CDR3 DNA: TGTGCCAGCAGCTCCCCGACAGGGGGGACCGGGGAGCTGTTTTTT. It encodes CASSSPTGGTGELFF.

In its sample, this clonotype was seen a few times. The chain is built from TRBV5-8 and TRBJ1-5; the D gene is possibly TRBD1 (6 bases). Germline CDR1 SGHTS, CDR2 YDEGEE. V was trimmed by 4 bases and J by 2 bases, leaving 25 bases between them. The CDR3 consists of 19 residues. CDR3 loop: CASSPKDREIPLGNQPQHF. CDR3 DNA sequence: TGTGCCAGCAGCCCAAAGGACAGAGAGATTCCGTTGGGCAATCAGCCCCAGCATTTT.

This clonotype was seen ten or more times. The V gene is TRBV18, the J gene TRBJ2-5; D gene uncertain. The germline CDR1 and CDR2 sequences are KGHSH and LQKENI. This CDR3 spans 13 amino acids. V was shortened by 2 bases and J by 3 bases, with 7 bases between the two germline ends. This chain's CDR3 is CASSPGNKETQYF. The CDR3 DNA reads TGTGCCAGCTCACCAGGGAATAAAGAGACCCAGTACTTC.

The rearrangement uses TRBV9 and TRBJ1-1; TRBD1 might be the D (5 bases). Trimming stripped 4 bases from V and 4 bases from J, with 14 bases between. There are 14 residues in the CDR3. From germline, CDR1 is SGDLS and CDR2 YYNGEE. The CDR3 coding sequence is TGTGCCAGCAGCTTCGGGACTACGGGCACTGAAGCTTTCTTT. This gives the protein CASSFGTTGTEAFF.

This clonotype was counted ten times or more. This rearrangement joins TRBV12-3 or TRBV12-4 to TRBJ2-4; D is possibly TRBD2 (6 bases). V lost 5 bases, J lost 3 bases, and 11 bases lay in between. The CDR3 contains 14 residues. The CDR3 loop reads CASSPHGSKNIQYF. CDR3 in DNA: TGTGCCAGCAGTCCCCACGGGAGCAAAAACATTCAGTACTTC.